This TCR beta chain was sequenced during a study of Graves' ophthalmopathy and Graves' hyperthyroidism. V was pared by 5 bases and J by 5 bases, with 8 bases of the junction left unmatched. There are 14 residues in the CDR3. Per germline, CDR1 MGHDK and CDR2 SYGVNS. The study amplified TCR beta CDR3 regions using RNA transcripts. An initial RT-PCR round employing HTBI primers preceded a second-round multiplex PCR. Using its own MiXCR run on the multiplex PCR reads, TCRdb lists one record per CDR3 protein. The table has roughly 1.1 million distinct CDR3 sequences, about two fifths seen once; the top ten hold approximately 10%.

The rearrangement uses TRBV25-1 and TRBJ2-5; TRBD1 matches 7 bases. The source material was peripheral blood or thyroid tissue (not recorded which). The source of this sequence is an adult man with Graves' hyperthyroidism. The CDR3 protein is CASSQTGYRETQYF. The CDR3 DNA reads TGTGCCAGCAGTCAGACAGGGTATCGTGAGACCCAGTACTTC.